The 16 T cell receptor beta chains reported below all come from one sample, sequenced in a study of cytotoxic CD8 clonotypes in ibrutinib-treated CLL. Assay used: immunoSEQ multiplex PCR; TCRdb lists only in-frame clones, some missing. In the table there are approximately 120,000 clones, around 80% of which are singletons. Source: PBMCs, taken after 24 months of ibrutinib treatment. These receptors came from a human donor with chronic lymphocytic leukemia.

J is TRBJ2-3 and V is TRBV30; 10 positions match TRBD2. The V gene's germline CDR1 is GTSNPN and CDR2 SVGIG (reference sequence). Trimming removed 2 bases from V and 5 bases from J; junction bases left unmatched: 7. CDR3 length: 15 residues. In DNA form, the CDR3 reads TGTGCCTGGAGTCTACTAGCGGGGCCCGGAGATACGCAGTATTTT. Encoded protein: CAWSLLAGPGDTQYF.

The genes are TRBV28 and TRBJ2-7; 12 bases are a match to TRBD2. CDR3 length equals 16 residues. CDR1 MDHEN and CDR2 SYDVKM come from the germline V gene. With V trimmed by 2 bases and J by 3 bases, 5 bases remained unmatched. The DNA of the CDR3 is TGTGCCAGCAGTTTACCAGGACTAGCGGGGAGCTACGAGCAGTACTTC. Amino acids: CASSLPGLAGSYEQYF.

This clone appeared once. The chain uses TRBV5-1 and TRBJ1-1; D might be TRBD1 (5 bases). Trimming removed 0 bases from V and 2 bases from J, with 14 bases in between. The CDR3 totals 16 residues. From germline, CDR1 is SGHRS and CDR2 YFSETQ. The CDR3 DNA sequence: TGCGCCAGCAGCTTGGCGGCAGGGCAACTCAACACTGAAGCTTTCTTT. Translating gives CASSLAAGQLNTEAFF.

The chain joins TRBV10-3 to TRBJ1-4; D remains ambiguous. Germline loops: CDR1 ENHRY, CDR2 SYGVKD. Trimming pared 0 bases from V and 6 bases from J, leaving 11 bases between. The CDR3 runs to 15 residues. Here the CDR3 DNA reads TGTGCCATCAGTGAGTCTCGTACAAAGGATGAAAAACTGTTTTTT. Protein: CAISESRTKDEKLFF.

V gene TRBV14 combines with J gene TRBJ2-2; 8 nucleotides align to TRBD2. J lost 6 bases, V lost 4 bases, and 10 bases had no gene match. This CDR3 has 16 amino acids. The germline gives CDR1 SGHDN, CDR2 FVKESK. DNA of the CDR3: TGTGCCAGCAGCCCTCTCTTGGGGACTAGATCCGGGGAGCTGTTTTTT. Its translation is CASSPLLGTRSGELFF. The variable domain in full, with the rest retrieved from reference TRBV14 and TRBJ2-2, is EAGVTQFPSHSVIEKGQTVTLRCDPISGHDNLYWYRRVMGKEIKFLLHFVKESKQDESGMPNNRFLAERTGGTYSTLKVQPAELEDSGVYFCASSPLLGTRSGELFFGEGSRLTVL.

CDR3 sequence: CAWTGQARGYTF. The CDR3 coding sequence is TGTGCCTGGACGGGCCAAGCCCGTGGCTACACCTTC. The chain is built from TRBV30 and TRBJ1-2; no clear D gene. The CDR3 has 12 residues. The ends were cut back, 4 bases at V and 7 bases at J, with 13 bases in the middle. Germline CDR1 GTSNPN, CDR2 SVGIG (reference sequence).

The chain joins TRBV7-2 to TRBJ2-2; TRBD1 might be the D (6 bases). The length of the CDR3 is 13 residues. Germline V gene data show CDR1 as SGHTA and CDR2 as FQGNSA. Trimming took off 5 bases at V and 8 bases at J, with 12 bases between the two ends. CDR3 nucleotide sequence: TGTGCCAGCAGCCCGCAGGGGCAAGGGGAGCTGTTTTTT. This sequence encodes CASSPQGQGELFF.

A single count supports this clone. The CDR3 coding sequence is TGTGCCATCAGTGACCCGGGGGCCCCCAGAGAGACCCAGTACTTC. Protein product: CAISDPGAPRETQYF. The chain recombines TRBV10-3 with TRBJ2-5, with D possibly called TRBD1 or TRBD2 (6 bases each). The germline gives CDR1 ENHRY, CDR2 SYGVKD. This CDR3 spans 15 amino acids. Trimming shortened V by 3 bases and J by 4 bases, and 15 bases separated the two germline ends.

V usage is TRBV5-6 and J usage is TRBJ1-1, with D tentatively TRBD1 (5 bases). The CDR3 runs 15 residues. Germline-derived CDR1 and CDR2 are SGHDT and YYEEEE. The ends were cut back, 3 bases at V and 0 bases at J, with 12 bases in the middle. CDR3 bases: TGTGCCAGCAGCTGGGACTTATCCATGAACACTGAAGCTTTCTTT. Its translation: CASSWDLSMNTEAFF.

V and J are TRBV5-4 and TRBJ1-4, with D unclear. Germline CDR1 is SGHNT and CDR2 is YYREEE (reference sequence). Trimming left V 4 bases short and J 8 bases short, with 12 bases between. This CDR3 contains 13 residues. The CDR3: CASSPLPGEKLFF. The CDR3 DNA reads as TGTGCCAGCAGCCCCCTGCCGGGAGAAAAACTGTTTTTT.

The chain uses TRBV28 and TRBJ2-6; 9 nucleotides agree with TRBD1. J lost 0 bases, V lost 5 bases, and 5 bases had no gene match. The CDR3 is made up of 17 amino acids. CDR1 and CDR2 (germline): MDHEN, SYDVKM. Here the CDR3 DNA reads TGTGCCAGCAGTCCCTCGGGACAGGGCTCTGGGGCCAACGTCCTGACTTTC. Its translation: CASSPSGQGSGANVLTF.

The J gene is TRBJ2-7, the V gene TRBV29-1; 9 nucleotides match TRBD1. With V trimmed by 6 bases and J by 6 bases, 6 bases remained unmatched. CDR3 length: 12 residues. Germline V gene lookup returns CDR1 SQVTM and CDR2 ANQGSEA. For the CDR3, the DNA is TGCAGCGTAGTTCAGGGACAGGGCGAGCAGTACTTC. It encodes CSVVQGQGEQYF.

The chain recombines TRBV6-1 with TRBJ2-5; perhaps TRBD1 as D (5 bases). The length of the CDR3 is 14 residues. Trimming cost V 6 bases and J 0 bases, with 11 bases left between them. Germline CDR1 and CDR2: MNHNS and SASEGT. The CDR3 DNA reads TGTGCCAGCAGGGCTCCAGGGAACCAAGAGACCCAGTACTTC. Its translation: CASRAPGNQETQYF.

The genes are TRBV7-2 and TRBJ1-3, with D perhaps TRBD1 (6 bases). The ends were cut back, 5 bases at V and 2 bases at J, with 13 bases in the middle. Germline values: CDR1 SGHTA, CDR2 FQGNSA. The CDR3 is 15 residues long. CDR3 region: CASSVQGPAGNTIYF. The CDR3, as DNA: TGTGCCAGCAGCGTACAGGGTCCCGCTGGAAACACCATATATTTT.

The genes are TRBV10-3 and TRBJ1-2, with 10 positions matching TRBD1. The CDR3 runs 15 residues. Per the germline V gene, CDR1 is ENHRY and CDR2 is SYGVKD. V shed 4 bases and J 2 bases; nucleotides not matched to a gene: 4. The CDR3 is CAISGEDRGNYGYTF. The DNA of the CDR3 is TGTGCCATCAGTGGGGAGGACAGGGGGAACTATGGCTACACCTTC.

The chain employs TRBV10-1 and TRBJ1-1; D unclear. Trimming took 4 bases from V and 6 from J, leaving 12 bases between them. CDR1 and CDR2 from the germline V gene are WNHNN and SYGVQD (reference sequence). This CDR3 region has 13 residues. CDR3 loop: CASSVGGRAEAFF. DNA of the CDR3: TGCGCCAGCAGTGTAGGCGGGAGGGCTGAAGCTTTCTTT.